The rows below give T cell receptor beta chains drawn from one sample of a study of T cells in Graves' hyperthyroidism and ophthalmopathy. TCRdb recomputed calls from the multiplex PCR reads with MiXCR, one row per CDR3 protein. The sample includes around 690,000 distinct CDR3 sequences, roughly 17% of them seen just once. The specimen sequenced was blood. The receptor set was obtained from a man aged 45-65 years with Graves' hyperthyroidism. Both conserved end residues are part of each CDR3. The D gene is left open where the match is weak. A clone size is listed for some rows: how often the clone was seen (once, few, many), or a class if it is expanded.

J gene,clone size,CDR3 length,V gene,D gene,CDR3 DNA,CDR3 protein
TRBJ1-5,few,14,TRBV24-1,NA,TGTGCCACCAGTGGTGAATTTAGCAATCAGCCCCAGCATTTT,CATSGEFSNQPQHF
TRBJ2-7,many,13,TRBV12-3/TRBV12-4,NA,TGTGCCAGCAGTTACTTAGAATCCTACGAGCAGTACTTC,CASSYLESYEQYF
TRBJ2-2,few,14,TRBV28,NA,TGTGCCAGCAGTTTAGACACGGCCCCCGGGGAGCTGTTTTTT,CASSLDTAPGELFF
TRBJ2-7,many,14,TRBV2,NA,TGTGCCAGCAATTCCGACAGGAGCTCCTACGAGCAGTACTTC,CASNSDRSSYEQYF
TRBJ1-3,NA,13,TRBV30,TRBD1,TGTGCCCAGACAGGGGGCTCTGGAAACACCATATATTTT,CAQTGGSGNTIYF
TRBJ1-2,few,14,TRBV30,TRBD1,TGTGCCTGGAGGGAACAGGGGGCAGGCTATGGCTACACCTTC,CAWREQGAGYGYTF
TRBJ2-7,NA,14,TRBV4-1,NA,TGCGCCAGCAGCCAAGACAGTCAGGGCTACGAGCAGTACTTC,CASSQDSQGYEQYF
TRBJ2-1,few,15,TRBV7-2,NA,TGTGCCAGCAGCTTAGACTCACTTCGTTCCGGGGAGCAGTTCTTC,CASSLDSLRSGEQFF
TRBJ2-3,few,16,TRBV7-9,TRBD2,TGTGCCAGCAGCGCTAATTCTAGCGGGAGAGGAGATACGCAGTATTTT,CASSANSSGRGDTQYF
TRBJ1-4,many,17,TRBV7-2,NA,TGTGCCAGCAGCCACGGTGGACATACCCCAACTAATGAAAAACTGTTTTTT,CASSHGGHTPTNEKLFF
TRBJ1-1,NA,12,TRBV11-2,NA,TGTGCCAGCAGCCCCCGTCGGGCTGAAGCTTTCTTT,CASSPRRAEAFF
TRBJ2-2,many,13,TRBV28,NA,TGTGCCAGCAGTTTTGATGAAGCCGGGGAGCTGTTTTTT,CASSFDEAGELFF
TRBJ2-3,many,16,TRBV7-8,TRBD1,TGTGCCAGCAGCCTACAGAGGGGGCTCAGCACAGATACGCAGTATTTT,CASSLQRGLSTDTQYF
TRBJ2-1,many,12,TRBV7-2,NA,TGTGCCAGCAGCTTAGACTTCAATGAGCAGTTCTTC,CASSLDFNEQFF
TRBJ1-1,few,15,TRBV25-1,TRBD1,TGTGCCAGCAGTGATACCGGGACAGGGGTTACTGAAGCTTTCTTT,CASSDTGTGVTEAFF
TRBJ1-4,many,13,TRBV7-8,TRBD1,TGTGCCACCTCGGACAGGACTAATGAAAAACTGTTTTTT,CATSDRTNEKLFF
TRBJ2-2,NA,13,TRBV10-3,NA,TGTGCCATCAGTTACAGGGACACCGGGGAGCTGTTTTTT,CAISYRDTGELFF
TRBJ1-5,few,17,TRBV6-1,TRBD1,TGTGCCAGCAGTGAAGATTGGCAGGGGGGCGGCAATCAGCCCCAGCATTTT,CASSEDWQGGGNQPQHF
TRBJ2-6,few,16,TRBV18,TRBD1,TGTGCCAGCTCCCCAACAGGGGGCGGTGGGGCCAACGTCCTGACTTTC,CASSPTGGGGANVLTF
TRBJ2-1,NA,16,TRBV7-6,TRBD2,TGTGCCAGCAGCGTCGCAACTAGCGGGGCCCCAAATGAGCAGTTCTTC,CASSVATSGAPNEQFF
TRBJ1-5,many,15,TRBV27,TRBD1,TGTGCCAGCAGTTTACGGACAGGGGGCAGCGTACCCCAGCATTTT,CASSLRTGGSVPQHF
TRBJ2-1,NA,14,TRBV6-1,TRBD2,TGTGCCAGCAGTTCGTTGCTGGGAGGGGATGAGCAGTTCTTC,CASSSLLGGDEQFF